This is a list of T cell receptor beta chains from one sample in a study of shared clonotypes between healthy human individuals. Measured with immunoSEQ multiplex PCR; TCRdb has only the in-frame clones, and not every one. The sample consists of about 820,000 clones, about 92% of them appearing once. The sample taken for sequencing was naive CD8+ T cells sorted from blood. All receptors come from a man aged 30 to 39 in good health. Each CDR3 is given with its conserved first and last residue. A D gene is named only where the DNA matches it firmly. Some rows mark clone size as missing; the rest say once, few, many or name a class of expanded clone.

J,D,size,V,CDR3,DNA
TRBJ2-5,TRBD2,NA,TRBV15,CATWEAGGEETQYF,TGTGCCACCTGGGAAGCGGGAGGTGAAGAGACCCAGTACTTC
TRBJ1-2,NA,NA,TRBV9,CASSVGGAYGYTF,TGTGCCAGCAGCGTAGGAGGGGCCTATGGCTACACCTTC
TRBJ2-1,NA,NA,TRBV7-9,CASSFPAPEQFF,TGTGCCAGCAGCTTTCCGGCCCCGGAGCAGTTCTTC
TRBJ2-3,NA,NA,TRBV5-6,CASSLGGASTDTQYF,TGTGCCAGCAGCTTGGGTGGGGCGAGCACAGATACGCAGTATTTT
TRBJ2-1,NA,few,TRBV7-9,CASSLGYNEQFF,TGTGCCAGCAGCTTAGGCTACAATGAGCAGTTCTTC
TRBJ1-5,NA,NA,TRBV27,CASSTKDGNQPQHF,TGTGCCAGCAGTACGAAGGACGGAAATCAGCCCCAGCATTTT
TRBJ2-7,TRBD2,NA,TRBV11-2,CASSAGAYEQYF,TGTGCCAGCAGCGCGGGAGCGTACGAGCAGTACTTC
TRBJ1-2,NA,NA,TRBV7-9,CASSALEETNYGYTF,TGTGCCAGCAGCGCACTCGAAGAAACTAACTATGGCTACACCTTC
TRBJ2-7,NA,NA,TRBV9,CASSPGVVPYEQYF,TGTGCCAGCAGCCCCGGGGTGGTTCCCTACGAGCAGTACTTC
TRBJ2-5,TRBD1,NA,TRBV7-9,CASSARDRGEETQYF,TGTGCCAGCAGCGCCCGGGACAGGGGAGAGGAGACCCAGTACTTC
TRBJ2-7,NA,NA,TRBV13,CASSLGGRKPYEQYF,TGTGCCAGCAGCCTAGGGGGGCGGAAACCCTACGAGCAGTACTTC
TRBJ2-7,TRBD2,once,TRBV5-1,CASSLGPAGDNEQYF,TGCGCCAGCAGCTTGGGCCCCGCGGGAGATAACGAGCAGTACTTC
TRBJ2-5,NA,NA,TRBV7-9,CASSPLQSGYYQETQYF,TGTGCCAGCAGCCCGCTACAAAGCGGGTACTACCAAGAGACCCAGTACTTC
TRBJ2-2,TRBD1,once,TRBV5-4,CATKGTGTNGELFF,TGTGCCACCAAAGGGACAGGGACGAACGGGGAGCTGTTTTTT
TRBJ2-5,NA,NA,TRBV11-2,CASSFQSLAPQETQYF,TGTGCCAGCAGCTTTCAAAGTCTAGCGCCCCAAGAGACCCAGTACTTC
TRBJ2-5,NA,NA,TRBV7-9,CASSLESPKRTQYF,TGTGCCAGCAGCTTAGAATCACCTAAGAGGACCCAGTACTTC
TRBJ2-7,TRBD1,NA,TRBV10-3,CAISPRQGEVGEQYF,TGTGCCATCAGCCCTAGACAGGGGGAGGTTGGCGAGCAGTACTTC
TRBJ2-1,TRBD2,NA,TRBV7-6,CASSLAPSGEYNEQFF,TGTGCCAGCAGCTTAGCCCCTAGCGGGGAGTACAATGAGCAGTTCTTC
TRBJ2-1,TRBD2,few,TRBV27,CASSLSAGDSYNEQFF,TGTGCCAGCAGTTTATCCGCGGGAGACTCCTACAATGAGCAGTTCTTC
TRBJ1-1,NA,NA,TRBV5-8,CASSFGPEAFF,TGTGCCAGCAGCTTTGGGCCTGAAGCTTTCTTT
TRBJ1-4,NA,NA,TRBV28,CASSSGGKNEKLFF,TGTGCCAGCAGTTCGGGGGGGAAGAATGAAAAACTGTTTTTT
TRBJ1-2,NA,few,TRBV28,CASGDSGSGDGYTF,TGTGCCAGCGGTGATTCTGGGTCGGGGGATGGCTACACCTTC
TRBJ1-2,NA,few,TRBV19,CASRLTLGGNYGYTF,TGTGCCAGTAGACTTACGCTGGGCGGTAACTATGGCTACACCTTC
TRBJ2-5,TRBD2,NA,TRBV13,CASSPGGRAQETQYF,TGTGCCAGCAGCCCCGGGGGGAGGGCCCAAGAGACCCAGTACTTC
TRBJ2-1,NA,NA,TRBV25-1,CASTDLGLQQFF,TGTGCCAGCACCGATCTAGGGTTGCAGCAGTTCTTC
TRBJ1-2,NA,NA,TRBV27,CASSLSQTSYGYTF,TGTGCCAGCAGTTTATCACAGACCAGCTATGGCTACACCTTC
TRBJ2-7,NA,NA,TRBV29-1,CSVQTGSREQYF,TGCAGCGTTCAAACAGGGAGCCGCGAGCAGTACTTC
TRBJ2-7,NA,NA,TRBV7-8,CASSLVASSYEQYF,TGTGCCAGCAGCTTAGTCGCTAGCTCCTACGAGCAGTACTTC
TRBJ2-7,NA,NA,TRBV7-8,CASTYFGRGSYEQYF,TGTGCCAGCACATATTTTGGCAGGGGCTCCTACGAGCAGTACTTC
TRBJ2-5,TRBD1,few,TRBV19,CASSPRRDRPEGTQYF,TGTGCCAGTAGTCCCCGACGGGACAGGCCAGAGGGGACCCAGTACTTC
TRBJ2-3,TRBD1,NA,TRBV7-9,CASSRRDRGEDTQYF,TGTGCCAGCAGCCGGCGGGACAGGGGTGAAGATACGCAGTATTTT
TRBJ2-3,NA,NA,TRBV5-1,CASSLPRIDTQYF,TGCGCCAGCAGCTTGCCCCGTATAGATACGCAGTATTTT
TRBJ2-1,TRBD1,NA,TRBV15,CATSSLDRSDNEQFF,TGTGCCACCAGCAGTCTGGACAGGTCCGACAATGAGCAGTTCTTC
TRBJ2-7,TRBD2,NA,TRBV6-5,CATRLAGDYEQYF,TGTGCCACAAGACTAGCGGGGGACTACGAGCAGTACTTC
TRBJ1-2,NA,NA,TRBV14,CASSQIGGVNYGYTF,TGTGCCAGCAGCCAAATAGGAGGGGTTAACTATGGCTACACCTTC
TRBJ2-7,TRBD1,NA,TRBV7-9,CASSPQLRGQPSYEQYF,TGTGCCAGCAGCCCTCAGCTCCGGGGACAGCCGTCCTACGAGCAGTACTTC
TRBJ2-2,TRBD2,NA,TRBV4-1,CASSHPSGMVPGELFF,TGCGCCAGCAGCCACCCTAGCGGGATGGTCCCCGGGGAGCTGTTTTTT
TRBJ1-2,TRBD1,NA,TRBV7-8,CASSKGGQGYRLNYGYTF,TGTGCCAGCAGCAAAGGGGGACAGGGGTATCGTCTTAACTATGGCTACACCTTC
TRBJ2-1,NA,once,TRBV5-1,CASSTISSGRDPSNNEQFF,TGCGCCAGCAGTACAATCTCAAGCGGTCGGGACCCCTCGAACAATGAGCAGTTCTTC